Given below is one TCR beta chain in context. The data derive from a study of shared clonotypes between healthy human individuals. The split of CD4+ cells yielded CD45RA+ naive and CD45RA-negative memory subsets. Trimming stripped 2 bases from V and 3 bases from J, with 11 bases between. This CDR3 is 14 amino acids long. The germline V gene has CDR1 SGHNT and CDR2 YYREEE (reference sequence). The repertoire was sequenced with immunoSEQ multiplex PCR; TCRdb's copy has only in-frame clones and lacks some. This table has more than 2,000,000 clones, approximately 95% appearing once. The chain carries TRBV5-4 and TRBJ2-5; D uncertain. Sequenced sample: naive CD4+ T cells from PBMCs. The sample's subset: CD45RA+ positively selected. The source of this sequence is a man aged 18 to 30 in good health. Some clones in this sample may be carry-over from other donors' samples. CDR3 sequence reads: CASSFEDLEETQYF. CDR3 nucleotide sequence: TGTGCCAGCAGCTTTGAGGACCTCGAAGAGACCCAGTACTTC.